Listed below are T cell receptor beta chains from one sample, sequenced in a study of blood T cell repertoires in COVID-19. Data came from immunoSEQ multiplex PCR; TCRdb stores just in-frame clones and leaves some out. The repertoire holds 30,000 to 35,000 clones, 89% seen once, with around 0.55% in the top ten. Sequenced: peripheral blood. The origin of the receptors is a woman aged 40 to 50 with active or convalescent COVID-19. Both conserved end residues are part of each CDR3. The D gene is left open where the match is weak. Expanded clones are given a class, and other clones once, few, many or no size at all.

j_gene,d_gene,v_gene,abundance,CDR3nt,CDR3aa
TRBJ1-1,NA,TRBV7-3,NA,TGTGCCAGCAGCCCCCGGGGGAACACTGAAGCTTTCTTT,CASSPRGNTEAFF
TRBJ1-1,NA,TRBV12-5,NA,TGTGCTAGTGTCCCCACAAAGAACACTGAAGCTTTCTTT,CASVPTKNTEAFF
TRBJ1-2,TRBD1,TRBV27,NA,TGTGCCAGCCGCAGTTGGGGGGACAGGGATTATGGCTACACCTTC,CASRSWGDRDYGYTF
TRBJ1-1,NA,TRBV2,NA,TGTGCCAGCAGTGCAGGGTCTAGTGGGTGGGCTTTCTTT,CASSAGSSGWAFF
TRBJ2-7,TRBD2,TRBV19,NA,TGTGCCAGCGGACTAGCGGGTCCCTACGAGCAGTACTTC,CASGLAGPYEQYF
TRBJ2-5,NA,TRBV6-5,NA,TGTGCCAGCACCTTATCCTGGGCGACCCAAGAGACCCAGTACTTC,CASTLSWATQETQYF
TRBJ1-4,NA,TRBV6-1,NA,TGTGCCAGCAGTGAAGCCGGTGTTGCAACTAATGAAAAACTGTTTTTT,CASSEAGVATNEKLFF
TRBJ1-2,NA,TRBV11-2,NA,TGTGCCAGCAGCTTAGATTTGACAGCCTATGGCTACACCTTC,CASSLDLTAYGYTF
TRBJ2-1,TRBD2,TRBV29-1,NA,TGCAGCGTTTGGACTAGCGGGGGGGCGAATGAGCAGTTCTTC,CSVWTSGGANEQFF
TRBJ2-7,NA,TRBV7-2,once,TGTGCCAGCAGCTTGGGGAGGTTGCGGTACGAGCAGTACTTC,CASSLGRLRYEQYF
TRBJ2-3,NA,TRBV5-5,NA,TGTGCCAGCAGCTCCGGGACTGGCAGGGATACGCAGTATTTT,CASSSGTGRDTQYF
TRBJ2-5,TRBD2,TRBV2,NA,TGTGCCAGCACGGGACTAGCGGGGGGCGGGGAGACCCAGTACTTC,CASTGLAGGGETQYF
TRBJ1-5,NA,TRBV30,NA,TGTGCCTGGAGCCGTTCGGCAGGGGAACAGCCCCAGCATTTT,CAWSRSAGEQPQHF
TRBJ1-5,NA,TRBV30,NA,TGTGCCTGGACCCCACCGGGAGGCAGCAATCAGCCCCAGCATTTT,CAWTPPGGSNQPQHF
TRBJ1-1,NA,TRBV7-2,NA,TGTGCCAGCAGCTCAGGGGAAAACACTGAAGCTTTCTTT,CASSSGENTEAFF
TRBJ1-3,NA,TRBV27,NA,TGTGCCAGCAGTTTATCGGCCCCGGGGGCTGGAAACACCATATATTTT,CASSLSAPGAGNTIYF
TRBJ2-7,NA,TRBV21-1,NA,TGTGCCAGCAGCGAATTAGCTTCGGACAGATCTGACAAAGAAAGGCACTACGAGCAGTACTTC,CASSELASDRSDKERHYEQYF
TRBJ2-2,TRBD1,TRBV5-4,NA,TGTGCCAGCAGCTTGGGGGGACAGATAAACACCGGGGAGCTGTTTTTT,CASSLGGQINTGELFF
TRBJ2-7,NA,TRBV28,NA,TGTGCCAGCAATTTGAGTCAGGGCTCCTACGAGCAGTACTTC,CASNLSQGSYEQYF
TRBJ1-1,NA,TRBV19,once,TGTGCCAGTCTTACAGGGAATGAAGCTTTCTTT,CASLTGNEAFF
TRBJ2-2,NA,TRBV11-2,NA,TGTGCCAGCAGCGAAGAACACTACCATGTGATGTTTTTT,CASSEEHYHVMFF
TRBJ1-5,NA,TRBV18,few,TGTGCCAGCTCACCACTCCCTGAAGAGTCCAATCAGCCCCAGCATTTT,CASSPLPEESNQPQHF
TRBJ2-1,TRBD2,TRBV5-1,NA,TGCGCCAGCAGCTTGGGTCGTAGCGGGAGCTTGTACAATGAGCAGTTCTTC,CASSLGRSGSLYNEQFF
TRBJ2-1,TRBD2,TRBV5-8,NA,TGTGCCAGCAGCTTGATGGGACTAGCGGGAGGGGCCTACAATGAGCAGTTCTTC,CASSLMGLAGGAYNEQFF